This T cell receptor beta chain came from a study of blood T cells in healthy people across ages. The second PCR ran about 6 to 12 cycles with a sample-barcoded 5' primer and J-beta primers. A minimum of 2.5 million CDR3-containing paired-end reads was obtained for each sample. In TCRdb, the 5' RACE reads were re-called with MiXCR into one record per CDR3 protein. The data show approximately 400,000 distinct CDR3 sequences, 52% seen once. General study results and limits: More naive CD4+ cells and higher diversity were found in long-lived than in aged donors. The CMV status of each donor remained undetermined, and this could have confounded shifts in expanded clonotypes. Observed TCR beta diversity per million T cells went down as age went up. This fall followed a roughly linear course with age.

Germline CDR1 is SGHNT and CDR2 is YYREEE (reference sequence). The CDR3 length is 13 residues. Trimming took off 4 bases at V and 2 bases at J, with 10 bases between the two ends. This clonotype was seen many times. Its antigen is as yet unknown. Sequenced material: blood. J is TRBJ2-7 and V is TRBV5-4, with D perhaps TRBD1 or TRBD2 (5 bases each). The clonotype was recovered from a man aged 55 to 70 in good health. The CDR3 sequence is CASSGDAAYEQYF. Here the CDR3 DNA reads TGTGCCAGCAGCGGGGACGCTGCCTACGAGCAGTACTTC.